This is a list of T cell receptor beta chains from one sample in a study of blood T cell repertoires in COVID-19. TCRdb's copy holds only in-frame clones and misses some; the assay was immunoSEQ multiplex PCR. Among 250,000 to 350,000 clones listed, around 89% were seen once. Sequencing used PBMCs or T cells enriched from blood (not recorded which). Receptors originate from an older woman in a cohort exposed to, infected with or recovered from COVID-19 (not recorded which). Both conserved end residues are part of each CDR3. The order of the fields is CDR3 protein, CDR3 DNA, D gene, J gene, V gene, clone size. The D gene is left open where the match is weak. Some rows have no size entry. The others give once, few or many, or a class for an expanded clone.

CDR3 protein: CASSFSRGIEQYF; CDR3 DNA: TGTGCCAGCAGTTTTTCCAGGGGGATCGAGCAGTACTTC; D gene: TRBD1; J gene: TRBJ2-7; V gene: TRBV28; clone size: few
CDR3 protein: CASSSQASGGAYEQYF; CDR3 DNA: TGTGCCAGCAGCTCCCAGGCTAGCGGGGGGGCCTACGAGCAGTACTTC; D gene: TRBD2; J gene: TRBJ2-7; V gene: TRBV11-2; clone size: .
CDR3 protein: CASSDNTGGRGYTF; CDR3 DNA: TGTGCCAGCAGTGATAATACAGGGGGCCGTGGCTACACCTTC; D gene: TRBD1; J gene: TRBJ1-2; V gene: TRBV25-1; clone size: .
CDR3 protein: CASSQSQEGLAGWGEQYF; CDR3 DNA: TGCGCCAGCAGTCAATCGCAAGAGGGACTAGCGGGATGGGGCGAGCAGTACTTC; D gene: TRBD2; J gene: TRBJ2-7; V gene: TRBV23-1; clone size: .
CDR3 protein: CASSHRQVSSYNEQFF; CDR3 DNA: TGTGCCAGCAGCCACCGACAGGTTAGCTCCTACAATGAGCAGTTCTTC; D gene: .; J gene: TRBJ2-1; V gene: TRBV6-2/TRBV6-3; clone size: .
CDR3 protein: CASSRDISQPQHF; CDR3 DNA: TGTGCCAGCAGTCGGGACATCTCTCAGCCCCAGCATTTT; D gene: .; J gene: TRBJ1-5; V gene: TRBV6-5; clone size: .
CDR3 protein: CASSPEAGSKPQHF; CDR3 DNA: TGTGCCAGCTCACCGGAGGCGGGGAGTAAGCCCCAGCATTTT; D gene: .; J gene: TRBJ1-5; V gene: TRBV18; clone size: .
CDR3 protein: CASSLGTGGAGANVLTF; CDR3 DNA: TGTGCCAGTAGTCTTGGGACAGGGGGAGCTGGGGCCAACGTCCTGACTTTC; D gene: TRBD1; J gene: TRBJ2-6; V gene: TRBV19; clone size: .
CDR3 protein: CASSETSGGHNEQFF; CDR3 DNA: TGTGCCAGCAGTGAAACGAGCGGGGGGCACAATGAGCAGTTCTTC; D gene: TRBD2; J gene: TRBJ2-1; V gene: TRBV6-1; clone size: .
CDR3 protein: CASSYNQVGRAKAFF; CDR3 DNA: TGTGCCAGCAGTTACAACCAGGTGGGCAGGGCAAAGGCTTTCTTT; D gene: .; J gene: TRBJ1-1; V gene: TRBV6-6; clone size: .
CDR3 protein: CASRNRQGTEAFF; CDR3 DNA: TGTGCCAGCAGAAACCGACAGGGCACTGAAGCTTTCTTT; D gene: TRBD1; J gene: TRBJ1-1; V gene: TRBV6-5; clone size: .
CDR3 protein: CSVERQGKTEAFF; CDR3 DNA: TGCAGCGTTGAACGACAGGGCAAGACTGAAGCTTTCTTT; D gene: TRBD1; J gene: TRBJ1-1; V gene: TRBV29-1; clone size: .
CDR3 protein: CASRQGKAYEQYF; CDR3 DNA: TGTGCCAGTCGTCAGGGTAAGGCCTACGAGCAGTACTTC; D gene: .; J gene: TRBJ2-7; V gene: TRBV19; clone size: .
CDR3 protein: CSEGQNTEAFF; CDR3 DNA: TGCAGCGAGGGACAGAACACTGAAGCTTTCTTT; D gene: .; J gene: TRBJ1-1; V gene: TRBV29-1; clone size: .
CDR3 protein: CAISESFDQPQHF; CDR3 DNA: TGTGCCATCAGTGAGTCTTTCGATCAGCCCCAGCATTTT; D gene: .; J gene: TRBJ1-5; V gene: TRBV10-3; clone size: .
CDR3 protein: CASSLGGRNTEAFF; CDR3 DNA: TGCGCCAGCAGCTTGGGGGGGCGGAACACTGAAGCTTTCTTT; D gene: .; J gene: TRBJ1-1; V gene: TRBV5-1; clone size: .
CDR3 protein: CSASPSQYGETQYF; CDR3 DNA: TGCAGTGCTAGTCCCTCACAGTACGGAGAGACCCAGTACTTC; D gene: .; J gene: TRBJ2-5; V gene: TRBV20-1; clone size: .
CDR3 protein: CSGGQGAYEQYF; CDR3 DNA: TGCAGCGGGGGACAGGGGGCCTACGAGCAGTACTTC; D gene: TRBD1; J gene: TRBJ2-7; V gene: TRBV29-1; clone size: .
CDR3 protein: CASSHPIWERGEQYF; CDR3 DNA: TGTGCCAGCAGTCACCCTATCTGGGAGCGAGGGGAGCAGTACTTC; D gene: .; J gene: TRBJ2-7; V gene: TRBV6-2/TRBV6-3; clone size: .
CDR3 protein: CASSVSADWSTDTQYF; CDR3 DNA: TGTGCCAGCAGCGTATCTGCCGACTGGAGCACAGATACGCAGTATTTT; D gene: .; J gene: TRBJ2-3; V gene: TRBV9; clone size: .
CDR3 protein: CASSLIRTSGSGVTGELFF; CDR3 DNA: TGTGCCAGCAGTTTAATTCGGACTAGCGGGAGCGGCGTGACCGGGGAGCTGTTTTTT; D gene: TRBD2; J gene: TRBJ2-2; V gene: TRBV28; clone size: once
CDR3 protein: CASRKVAGVEDTQYF; CDR3 DNA: TGTGCCAGCAGAAAAGTAGCGGGAGTCGAGGATACGCAGTATTTT; D gene: TRBD2; J gene: TRBJ2-3; V gene: TRBV25-1; clone size: once
CDR3 protein: CASSSLGVSGSNNEQFF; CDR3 DNA: TGTGCCAGCAGCTCACTGGGGGTTAGCGGGAGCAACAATGAGCAGTTCTTC; D gene: TRBD2; J gene: TRBJ2-1; V gene: TRBV7-3; clone size: once
CDR3 protein: CASSYSGTEGYTF; CDR3 DNA: TGTGCCAGCAGTTACTCCGGGACGGAGGGGTACACCTTC; D gene: .; J gene: TRBJ1-2; V gene: TRBV6-5; clone size: .
CDR3 protein: CASSLEARVNEQYF; CDR3 DNA: TGTGCCAGCAGTTTAGAGGCTAGAGTCAACGAGCAGTACTTC; D gene: .; J gene: TRBJ2-7; V gene: TRBV28; clone size: .
CDR3 protein: CATSDLAVPGLAGGEQFF; CDR3 DNA: TGTGCCACCAGTGATTTGGCTGTTCCGGGACTAGCGGGAGGGGAGCAGTTCTTC; D gene: TRBD2; J gene: TRBJ2-1; V gene: TRBV24-1; clone size: once
CDR3 protein: CASWDGGKIEKLFF; CDR3 DNA: TGTGCCAGTTGGGACGGGGGAAAGATTGAAAAACTGTTTTTT; D gene: .; J gene: TRBJ1-4; V gene: TRBV28; clone size: .
CDR3 protein: CASSRSGTGNTGELFF; CDR3 DNA: TGTGCCAGCAGTAGGAGCGGGACAGGGAACACCGGGGAGCTGTTTTTT; D gene: .; J gene: TRBJ2-2; V gene: TRBV28; clone size: .
CDR3 protein: CASSQERGRNYGYTF; CDR3 DNA: TGCGCCAGCAGCCAAGAAAGGGGCAGAAACTATGGCTACACCTTC; D gene: .; J gene: TRBJ1-2; V gene: TRBV4-3; clone size: .